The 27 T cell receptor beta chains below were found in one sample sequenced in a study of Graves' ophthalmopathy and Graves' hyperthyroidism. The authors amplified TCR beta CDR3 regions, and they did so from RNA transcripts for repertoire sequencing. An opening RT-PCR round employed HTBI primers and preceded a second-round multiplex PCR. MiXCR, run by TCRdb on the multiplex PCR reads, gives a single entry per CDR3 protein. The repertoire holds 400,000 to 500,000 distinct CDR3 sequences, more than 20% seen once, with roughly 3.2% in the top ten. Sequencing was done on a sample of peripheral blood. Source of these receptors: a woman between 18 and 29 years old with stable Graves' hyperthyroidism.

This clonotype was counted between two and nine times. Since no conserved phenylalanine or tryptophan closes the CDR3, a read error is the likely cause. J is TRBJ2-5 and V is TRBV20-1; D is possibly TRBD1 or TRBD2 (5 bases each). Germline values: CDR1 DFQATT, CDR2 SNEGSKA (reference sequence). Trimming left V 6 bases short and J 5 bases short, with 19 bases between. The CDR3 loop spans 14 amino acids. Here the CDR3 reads CSAKSGPASETQYY. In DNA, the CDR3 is TGCAGTGCCAAATCGGGACCAGCGAGCGAGACCCAGTACTAC.

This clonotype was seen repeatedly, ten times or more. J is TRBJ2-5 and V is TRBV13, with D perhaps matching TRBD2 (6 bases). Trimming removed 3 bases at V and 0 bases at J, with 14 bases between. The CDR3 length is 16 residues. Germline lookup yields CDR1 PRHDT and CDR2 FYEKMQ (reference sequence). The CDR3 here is CASSFGTSPYQETQYF. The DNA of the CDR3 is TGTGCCAGCAGCTTTGGGACTTCTCCGTACCAAGAGACCCAGTACTTC.

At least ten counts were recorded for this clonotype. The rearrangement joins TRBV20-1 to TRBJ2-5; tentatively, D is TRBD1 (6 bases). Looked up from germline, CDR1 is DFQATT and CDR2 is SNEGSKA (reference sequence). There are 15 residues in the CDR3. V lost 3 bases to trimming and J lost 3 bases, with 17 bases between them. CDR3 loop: CSARVGGGTKETQYF. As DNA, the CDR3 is TGCAGTGCTAGGGTTGGGGGCGGTACGAAAGAGACCCAGTACTTC.

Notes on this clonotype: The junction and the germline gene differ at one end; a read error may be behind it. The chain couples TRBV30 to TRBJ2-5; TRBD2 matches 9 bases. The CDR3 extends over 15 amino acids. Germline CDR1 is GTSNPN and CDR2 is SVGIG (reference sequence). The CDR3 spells CAWSVGASGEETLYF. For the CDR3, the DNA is TGTGCCTGGAGTGTTGGGGCTAGCGGGGAAGAGACCCTGTACTTC.

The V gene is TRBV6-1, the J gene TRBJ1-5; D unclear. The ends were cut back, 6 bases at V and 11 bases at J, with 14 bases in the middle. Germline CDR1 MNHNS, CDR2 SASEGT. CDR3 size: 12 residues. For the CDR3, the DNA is TGTGCCAGCAGCCCGCGCCACCCGGCCCAGCATTTT. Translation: CASSPRHPAQHF.

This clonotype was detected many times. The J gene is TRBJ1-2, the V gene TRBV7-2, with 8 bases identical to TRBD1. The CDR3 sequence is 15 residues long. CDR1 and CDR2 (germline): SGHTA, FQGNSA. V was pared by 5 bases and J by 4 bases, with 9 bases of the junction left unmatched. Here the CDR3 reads CASSQGTGPSYGYTF. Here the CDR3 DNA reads TGTGCCAGCAGCCAAGGGACAGGACCTTCCTATGGCTACACCTTC.

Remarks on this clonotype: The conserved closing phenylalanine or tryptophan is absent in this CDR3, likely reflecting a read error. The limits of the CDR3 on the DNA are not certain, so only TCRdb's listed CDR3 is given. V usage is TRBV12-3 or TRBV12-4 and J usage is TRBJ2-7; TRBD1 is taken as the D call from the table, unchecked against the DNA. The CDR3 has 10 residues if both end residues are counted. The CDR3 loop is CASGSGTITY.

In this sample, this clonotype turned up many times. CDR3 nucleotides: TGTGCCACCAGCAGAGATCTGGGGGATGGCTACACCTTC. It encodes CATSRDLGDGYTF. The rearrangement uses TRBV15 and TRBJ1-2; a weak D match, TRBD1 (5 bases). This CDR3 is 13 amino acids long. Germline lookup yields CDR1 LNHNV and CDR2 YYDKDF (reference sequence). V lost 0 bases, J lost 6 bases, and 8 bases lay in between.

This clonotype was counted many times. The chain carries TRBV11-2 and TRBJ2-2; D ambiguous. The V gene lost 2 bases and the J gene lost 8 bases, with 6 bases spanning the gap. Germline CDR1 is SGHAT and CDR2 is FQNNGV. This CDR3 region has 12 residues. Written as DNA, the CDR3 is TGTGCCAGCAGCTTACGTACAGGGGAGCTGTTTTTT. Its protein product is CASSLRTGELFF.

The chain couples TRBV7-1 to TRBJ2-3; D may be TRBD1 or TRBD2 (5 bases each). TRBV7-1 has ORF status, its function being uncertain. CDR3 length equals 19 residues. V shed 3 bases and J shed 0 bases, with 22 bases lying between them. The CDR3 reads CASSSWDLIAINSTDTQYF. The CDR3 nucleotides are TGTGCCAGCAGCTCCTGGGACCTGATAGCGATAAATAGCACAGATACGCAGTATTTT.

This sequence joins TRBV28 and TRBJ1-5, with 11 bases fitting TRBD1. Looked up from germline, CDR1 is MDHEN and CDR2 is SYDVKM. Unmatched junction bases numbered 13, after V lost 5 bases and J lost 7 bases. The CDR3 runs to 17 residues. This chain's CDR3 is CASSPSVGTGGWQPQHF. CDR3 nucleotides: TGTGCCAGCAGTCCCTCCGTAGGGACAGGGGGTTGGCAGCCCCAGCATTTT. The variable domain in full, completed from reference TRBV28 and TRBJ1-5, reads DVKVTQSSRYLVKRTGEKVFLECVQDMDHENMFWYRQDPGLGLRLIYFSYDVKMKEKGDIPEGYSVSREKKERFSLILESASTNQTSMYLCASSPSVGTGGWQPQHFGDGTRLSIL.

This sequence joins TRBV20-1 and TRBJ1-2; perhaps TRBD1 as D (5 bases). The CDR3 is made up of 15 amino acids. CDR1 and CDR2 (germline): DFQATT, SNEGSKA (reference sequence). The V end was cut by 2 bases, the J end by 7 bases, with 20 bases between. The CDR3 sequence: CSARRDGTAIGGYTF. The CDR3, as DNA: TGCAGTGCTAGAAGGGACGGGACGGCTATTGGTGGCTACACCTTC.

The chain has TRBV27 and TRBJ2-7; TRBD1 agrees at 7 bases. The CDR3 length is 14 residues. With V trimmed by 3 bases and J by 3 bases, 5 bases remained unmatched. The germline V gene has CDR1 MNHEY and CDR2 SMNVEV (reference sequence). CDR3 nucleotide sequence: TGTGCCAGCAGTTTGACAGGGCTTATCTACGAGCAGTACTTC. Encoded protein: CASSLTGLIYEQYF.

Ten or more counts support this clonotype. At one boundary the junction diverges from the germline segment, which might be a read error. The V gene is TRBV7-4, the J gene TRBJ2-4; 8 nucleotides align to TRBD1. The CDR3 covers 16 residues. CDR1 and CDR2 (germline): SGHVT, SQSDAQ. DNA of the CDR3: TGTGCCAGCAGCCAGGGACAGGCCATAGCCAAAAACATTAAGTACTTC. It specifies CASSQGQAIAKNIKYF.

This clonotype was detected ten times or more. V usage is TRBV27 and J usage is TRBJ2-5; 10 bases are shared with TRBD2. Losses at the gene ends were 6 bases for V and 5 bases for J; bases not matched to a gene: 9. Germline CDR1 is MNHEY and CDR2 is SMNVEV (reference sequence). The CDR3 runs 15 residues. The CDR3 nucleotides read TGTGCCAGCAGAAAGACTCTAGCGGGAGTGGAGACCCAGTACTTC. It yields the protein CASRKTLAGVETQYF.

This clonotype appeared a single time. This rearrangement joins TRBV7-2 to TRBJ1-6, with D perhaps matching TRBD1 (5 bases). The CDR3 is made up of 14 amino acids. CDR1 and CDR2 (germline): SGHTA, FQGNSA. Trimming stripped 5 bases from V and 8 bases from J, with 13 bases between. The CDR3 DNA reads TGTGCCAGCAGCCCTGACCGGGACTATTCACCCCTCCACTTT. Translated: CASSPDRDYSPLHF.

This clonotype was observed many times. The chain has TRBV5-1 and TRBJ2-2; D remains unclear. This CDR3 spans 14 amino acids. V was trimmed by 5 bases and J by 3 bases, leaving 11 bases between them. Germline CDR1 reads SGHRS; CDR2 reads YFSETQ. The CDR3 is CASSWKSDTGELFF. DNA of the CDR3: TGCGCCAGCAGTTGGAAGAGCGACACCGGGGAGCTGTTTTTT.

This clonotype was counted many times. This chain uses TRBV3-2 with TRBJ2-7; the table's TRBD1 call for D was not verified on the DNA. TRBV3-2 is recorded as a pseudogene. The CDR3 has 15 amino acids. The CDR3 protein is CASSQDTTGAYEQYF. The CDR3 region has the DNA TGTGCCAGCAGCCAAGATACGACGGGGGCCTACGAGCAGTACTTC.

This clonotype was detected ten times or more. The CDR3 nucleotides are TGCAGTGCTTTTATCAGGGGCAACTACTACGAGCAGTACTTC. It encodes CSAFIRGNYYEQYF. The V call is TRBV20-1, the J call TRBJ2-7; TRBD1 might be the D (6 bases). The V gene's germline CDR1 is DFQATT and CDR2 SNEGSKA (reference sequence). The V end lost 5 bases, the J end lost 3 bases, and 17 bases lay between the germline ends. This CDR3 comprises 14 residues.

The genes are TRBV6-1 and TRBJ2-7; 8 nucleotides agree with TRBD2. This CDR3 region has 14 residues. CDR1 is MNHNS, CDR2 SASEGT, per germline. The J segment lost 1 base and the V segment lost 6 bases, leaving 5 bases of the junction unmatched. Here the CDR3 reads CASRQAGESYEQYF. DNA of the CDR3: TGTGCCAGCAGACAAGCGGGAGAATCCTACGAGCAGTACTTC.

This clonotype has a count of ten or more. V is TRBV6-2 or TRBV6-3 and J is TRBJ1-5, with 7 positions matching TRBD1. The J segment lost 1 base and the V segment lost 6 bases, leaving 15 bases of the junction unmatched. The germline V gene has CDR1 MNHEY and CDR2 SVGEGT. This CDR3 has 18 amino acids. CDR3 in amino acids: CASSVYGTDSGSNQPQHF. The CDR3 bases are TGTGCCAGCAGCGTATACGGGACAGACTCCGGGAGCAATCAGCCCCAGCATTTT.

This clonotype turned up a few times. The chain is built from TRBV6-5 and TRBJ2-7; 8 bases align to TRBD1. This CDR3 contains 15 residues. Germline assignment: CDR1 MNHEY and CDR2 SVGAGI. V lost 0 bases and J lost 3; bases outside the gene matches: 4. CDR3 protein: CASSYSAGGNYEQYF. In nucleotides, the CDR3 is TGTGCCAGCAGTTACTCGGCAGGGGGCAACTACGAGCAGTACTTC.

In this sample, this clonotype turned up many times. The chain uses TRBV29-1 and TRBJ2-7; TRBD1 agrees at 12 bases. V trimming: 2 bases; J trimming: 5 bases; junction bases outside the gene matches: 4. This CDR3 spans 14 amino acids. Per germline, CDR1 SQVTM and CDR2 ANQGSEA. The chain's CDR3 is CSVEMGQGADEQYF. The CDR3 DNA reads TGCAGCGTTGAAATGGGACAGGGGGCGGACGAGCAGTACTTC.

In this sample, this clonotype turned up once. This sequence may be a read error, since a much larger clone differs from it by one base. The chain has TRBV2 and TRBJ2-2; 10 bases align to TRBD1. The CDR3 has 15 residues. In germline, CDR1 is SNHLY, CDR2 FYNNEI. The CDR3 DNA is TGTGCCAGCAGCGACAGGGGGCCGAACACCGGGGAGCTGTGTTTT. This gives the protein CASSDRGPNTGELCF.

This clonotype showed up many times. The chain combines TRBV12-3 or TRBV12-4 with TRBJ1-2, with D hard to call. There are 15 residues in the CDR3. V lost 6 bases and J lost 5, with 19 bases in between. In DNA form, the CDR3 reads TGTGCCAGCAGACCGATTAGGGTGGCCGCATATGGCTACACCTTC. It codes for CASRPIRVAAYGYTF.

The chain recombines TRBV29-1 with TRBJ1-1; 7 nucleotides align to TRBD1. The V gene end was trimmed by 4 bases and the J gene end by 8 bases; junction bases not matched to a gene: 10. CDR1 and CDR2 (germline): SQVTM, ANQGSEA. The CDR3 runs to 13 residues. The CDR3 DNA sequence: TGCAGCGTTGTAAGGACAGGCGTTCTGGAAGCTTTCTTT. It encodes CSVVRTGVLEAFF.

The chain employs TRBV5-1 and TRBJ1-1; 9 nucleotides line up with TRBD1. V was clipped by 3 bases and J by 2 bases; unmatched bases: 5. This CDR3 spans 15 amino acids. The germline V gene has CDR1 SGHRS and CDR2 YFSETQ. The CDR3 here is CASSWKDRGNTEAFF. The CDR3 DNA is TGCGCCAGCAGCTGGAAGGACAGGGGAAACACTGAAGCTTTCTTT.